These 7 T cell receptor beta chains were all obtained from the same sample, sequenced in a study of blood T cell repertoires in COVID-19. Measured with immunoSEQ multiplex PCR; TCRdb has only the in-frame clones, and not every one. The sample carries some 420,000 clones, 85% to 90% recorded once. Sequenced: PBMCs or T cells enriched from blood (not recorded which). Every receptor here comes from a man aged 30 to 45 who had recovered from COVID-19.

The V call is TRBV5-4, the J call TRBJ2-1; TRBD2 matches 7 bases. Germline trimming cut 2 bases from V and 6 bases from J; bases unmatched to any gene: 8. Germline loops: CDR1 SGHNT, CDR2 YYREEE (reference sequence). CDR3 size: 15 residues. The DNA of the CDR3 is TGTGCCAGCAGCTTCGGGGGGAGGGTGGCCAATGAGCAGTTCTTC. This sequence encodes CASSFGGRVANEQFF. Full variable domain (missing parts from reference TRBV5-4 and TRBJ2-1): ETGVTQSPTHLIKTRGQQVTLRCSSQSGHNTVSWYQQALGQGPQFIFQYYREEENGRGNFPPRFSGLQFPNYSSELNVNALELDDSALYLCASSFGGRVANEQFFGPGTRLTVL.

V is TRBV5-1 and J is TRBJ1-2; D unresolved. This CDR3 is built from 15 residues. Per germline, CDR1 SGHRS and CDR2 YFSETQ. Deletions cut 1 base from V and 0 bases from J, with 10 bases between. The CDR3 here is CASSLNFEANYGYTF. The CDR3 DNA is TGCGCCAGCAGCTTGAATTTTGAGGCTAACTATGGCTACACCTTC. Combining the CDR3 with reference TRBV5-1 and TRBJ1-2 gives the whole variable domain KAGVTQTPRYLIKTRGQQVTLSCSPISGHRSVSWYQQTPGQGLQFLFEYFSETQRNKGNFPGRFSGRQFSNSRSEMNVSTLELGDSALYLCASSLNFEANYGYTFGSGTRLTVV.

The chain employs TRBV20-1 and TRBJ1-2; no definite D call. This CDR3 spans 13 amino acids. V was pared by 3 bases and J by 4 bases, with 12 bases between. Germline assignment: CDR1 DFQATT and CDR2 SNEGSKA (reference sequence). This chain's CDR3 is CSASFVTGYGYTF. The CDR3 DNA reads TGCAGTGCTAGTTTTGTAACGGGCTATGGCTACACCTTC.

In the case of this clone: The same CDR3 is also encoded by other DNA sequences in this sample. The chain employs TRBV6-5 and TRBJ1-2; D is perhaps TRBD1 (5 bases). Trimming removed 0 bases from V and 3 bases from J, with 8 bases in between. Germline-derived CDR1 and CDR2 are MNHEY and SVGAGI. There are 14 residues in the CDR3. The CDR3, as DNA: TGTGCCAGCAGTTACTCTTCCAGGGACTATGGCTACACCTTC. Residues: CASSYSSRDYGYTF.

Turning to this clone: This specimen includes other DNA sequences encoding the same CDR3. The rearrangement uses TRBV11-2 and TRBJ2-1; 7 bases align to TRBD2. Germline assignment: CDR1 SGHAT and CDR2 FQNNGV. With V trimmed by 1 base and J by 4 bases, 4 bases remained unmatched. The CDR3 contains 15 residues. CDR3 protein: CASSLGLAEYNEQFF. The CDR3 nucleotides are TGTGCCAGCAGCTTAGGCCTAGCGGAGTACAATGAGCAGTTCTTC.

This clone came up once. CDR3 in DNA: TGTGCCAGCACCCTAAACAACAGGGGAGGCACAGATACGCAGTATTTT. Its protein product is CASTLNNRGGTDTQYF. The chain joins TRBV7-9 to TRBJ2-3; TRBD1 matches 7 bases. Trimming cost V 7 bases and J 1 base; bases outside gene matches: 11. This CDR3 is built from 16 residues. CDR1 is SEHNR and CDR2 is FQNEAQ in the germline V gene (reference sequence).

The CDR3 bases are TGTGCCAGCAGCGCTTATACAGGGATTTCCTACAATGAGCAGTTCTTC. It encodes CASSAYTGISYNEQFF. The chain couples TRBV2 to TRBJ2-1, with D possibly being TRBD1 (6 bases). The germline CDR1 and CDR2 sequences are SNHLY and FYNNEI. Trimming shortened V by 6 bases and J by 1 base, and 16 bases separated the two germline ends. CDR3 size: 16 residues.